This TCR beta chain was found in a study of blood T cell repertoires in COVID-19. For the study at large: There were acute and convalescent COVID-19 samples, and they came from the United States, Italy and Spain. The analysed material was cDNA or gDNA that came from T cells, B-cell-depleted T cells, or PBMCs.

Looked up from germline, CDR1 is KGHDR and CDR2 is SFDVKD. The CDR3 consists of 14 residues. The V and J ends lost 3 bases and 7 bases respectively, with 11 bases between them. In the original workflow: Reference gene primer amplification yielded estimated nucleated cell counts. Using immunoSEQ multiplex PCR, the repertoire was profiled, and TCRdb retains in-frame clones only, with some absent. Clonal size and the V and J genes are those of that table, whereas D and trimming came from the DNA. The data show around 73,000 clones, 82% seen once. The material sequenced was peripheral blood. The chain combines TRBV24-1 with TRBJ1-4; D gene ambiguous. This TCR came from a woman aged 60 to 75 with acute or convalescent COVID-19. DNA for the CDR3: TGTGCCACCAGTGATGACACCTCAGGTGAAAAACTGTTTTTT. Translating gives CATSDDTSGEKLFF.